These 25 T cell receptor beta chains originate from one sample sequenced in a study of response to subunit inactivated influenza vaccine. One entry per CDR3 protein results from TCRdb running MiXCR on the RT-PCR reads. The data hold 200,000 to 250,000 distinct CDR3 sequences, with roughly an eighth observed a single time. The input for sequencing was non-naive T cells sorted from PBMCs, taken around 15 days before vaccination. Receptors originate from a man aged 45-65 years who received an inactivated influenza vaccine.

This clonotype was recorded only once. This rearrangement joins TRBV7-2 to TRBJ1-2; no reliable D call. Germline V gene data show CDR1 as SGHTA and CDR2 as FQGNSA. This CDR3 spans 12 amino acids. Trimming left V 4 bases short and J 8 bases short, with 11 bases between. The CDR3 bases are TGTGCCAGCAGCTCTAACGTTGGGGGCTACACCTTC. Translation: CASSSNVGGYTF.

This clonotype was observed a handful of times. This chain uses TRBV9 with TRBJ2-3, with unresolved D. Per the germline V gene, CDR1 is SGDLS and CDR2 is YYNGEE. The CDR3 is made up of 15 amino acids. Trimming cost V 0 bases and J 2 bases, with 10 bases left between them. The CDR3 region has the DNA TGTGCCAGCAGCGTAGGCCACTCCGTCACAGATACGCAGTATTTT. It translates to CASSVGHSVTDTQYF.

The J gene is TRBJ2-3, the V gene TRBV4-2; 7 bases are a match to TRBD2. V shed 2 bases, J shed 3 bases, and the junction held 8 bases outside the gene matches. Germline values: CDR1 LGHNA, CDR2 YNFKEQ. The CDR3 is made up of 16 amino acids. The CDR3 DNA is TGTGCCAGCAGCCAACCTGGGGGGGGAAGGACAGATACGCAGTATTTT. It specifies CASSQPGGGRTDTQYF.

The V call is TRBV20-1, the J call TRBJ2-1; 8 bases match TRBD2. CDR1 is DFQATT and CDR2 is SNEGSKA in the germline V gene (reference sequence). Trimming removed 3 bases from V and 4 bases from J; junction bases left unmatched: 11. This CDR3 is built from 16 residues. The CDR3: CSASISKGTSYNEQFF. CDR3 sequence (DNA): TGCAGTGCTAGCATCTCAAAGGGGACTAGTTACAATGAGCAGTTCTTC.

This clonotype was counted only a few times. The chain combines TRBV20-1 with TRBJ2-1; 10 bases fit TRBD2. The CDR3 consists of 15 residues. V shed 4 bases, J shed 8 bases, and the junction held 11 bases outside the gene matches. Germline loops: CDR1 DFQATT, CDR2 SNEGSKA (reference sequence). Here the CDR3 DNA reads TGCAGTGCTATTAGCGGGAGGAGTGCGAGCGATGAGCAGTTCTTC. Translation gives CSAISGRSASDEQFF.

V gene TRBV9 combines with J gene TRBJ2-5; D may be TRBD2 (6 bases). V was trimmed by 3 bases and J by 4 bases, leaving 19 bases between them. Germline CDR1 and CDR2: SGDLS and YYNGEE. This CDR3 comprises 16 residues. CDR3 protein: CASSERPGEVGETQYF. CDR3 DNA sequence: TGTGCCAGCAGCGAAAGACCTGGGGAGGTTGGAGAGACCCAGTACTTC.

Many counts were recorded for this clonotype. V gene TRBV9 combines with J gene TRBJ2-3; the D gene is possibly TRBD2 (6 bases). The CDR3 is 17 amino acids. Germline V lookup: CDR1 SGDLS, CDR2 YYNGEE. V was cut by 4 bases and J by 1 base, with 19 bases left in between. The CDR3 nucleotides read TGTGCCAGCAGCCCTCAAGCTAGCGCAAAGGGCACAGATACGCAGTATTTT. Its protein is CASSPQASAKGTDTQYF.

The V and J genes are TRBV5-1 and TRBJ2-7, with D unresolved. V gave up 5 bases and J gave up 4 bases, with 7 bases separating them. The germline V gene has CDR1 SGHRS and CDR2 YFSETQ. The CDR3 has 11 amino acids. CDR3 DNA sequence: TGCGCCAGCAGATTAAATTACGAGCAGTACTTC. This translates into CASRLNYEQYF.

There are a few counts of this clonotype. The chain is built from TRBV4-3 and TRBJ2-7, with a tentative D call TRBD2 (5 bases). Germline V lookup: CDR1 LGHNA, CDR2 YSLEER. V lost 4 bases, J lost 4 bases, and 11 bases lay in between. The CDR3 extends over 13 amino acids. This CDR3 is CASSREGRYEQYF. For the CDR3, the DNA is TGCGCCAGCAGCCGAGAGGGAAGATACGAGCAGTACTTC.

There are a few counts of this clonotype. The rearrangement links TRBV20-1 to TRBJ1-1; no clear D. Germline loops: CDR1 DFQATT, CDR2 SNEGSKA (reference sequence). The V and J ends lost 1 base and 0 bases respectively, with 3 bases between them. The CDR3 sequence is 12 residues long. The CDR3 loop reads CSARVLNTEAFF. The CDR3 nucleotides read TGCAGTGCTAGAGTGTTGAACACTGAAGCTTTCTTT.

The chain employs TRBV7-3 and TRBJ2-3, with D possibly TRBD1 on 6 matching bases. CDR1 is SGHTA and CDR2 is FQGTGA in the germline V gene. V lost 3 bases, J lost 4 bases, and 14 bases lay in between. This CDR3 contains 15 residues. For the CDR3, the DNA is TGTGCCAGCAGCTTTGGGGGCGAGGGGGCAGATACGCAGTATTTT. Its protein product is CASSFGGEGADTQYF.

This clonotype was counted a few times. The chain employs TRBV5-1 and TRBJ2-5, with D perhaps matching TRBD1 (5 bases). The CDR3 loop spans 13 amino acids. The V and J ends lost 4 bases and 5 bases respectively, with 12 bases between them. From germline, CDR1 is SGHRS and CDR2 YFSETQ. The CDR3 region has the DNA TGCGCCAGCAGCCTCAGGGTCAGGGAGACCCAGTACTTC. Translation: CASSLRVRETQYF.

V and J are TRBV12-3 or TRBV12-4 and TRBJ1-2, with D possibly TRBD1 on 6 matching bases. This CDR3 spans 15 amino acids. V was pared by 6 bases and J by 3 bases, with 17 bases between. CDR3 sequence (DNA): TGTGCCAGCAGGGGATCACAGGGTTATTACTATGGCTACACCTTC. Translated, it gives CASRGSQGYYYGYTF.

This clonotype has a count of ten or more. The chain employs TRBV5-1 and TRBJ2-2; 8 nucleotides match TRBD1. V lost 0 bases to trimming and J lost 0 bases; unmatched junction nucleotides: 7. From germline, CDR1 is SGHRS and CDR2 YFSETQ. The CDR3 has 18 residues. DNA of the CDR3: TGCGCCAGCAGCTTGGTACCCAGGGGGCCTTCGAACACCGGGGAGCTGTTTTTT. Protein: CASSLVPRGPSNTGELFF.

This clonotype was detected ten times or more. This chain links TRBV7-8 with TRBJ2-7; no definite D call. The CDR3 contains 15 residues. Germline V gene data show CDR1 as SGHVS and CDR2 as FQNEAQ. V lost 1 base, J lost 0 bases, and 10 bases lay in between. CDR3 bases: TGTGCCAGCAGCTTAGAAAGTGGAGCCTCCTACGAGCAGTACTTC. Translation gives CASSLESGASYEQYF. Looking up the rest from reference TRBV7-8 and TRBJ2-7 gives the full variable domain: GAGVSQSPRYKVAKRGQDVALRCDPISGHVSLFWYQQALGQGPEFLTYFQNEAQLDKSGLPSDRFFAERPEGSVSTLKIQRTQQEDSAVYLCASSLESGASYEQYFGPGTRLTVT.

The rearrangement links TRBV6-2 or TRBV6-3 to TRBJ2-1; D ambiguous. The germline CDR1 and CDR2 sequences are MNHEY and SVGEGT. The CDR3 sequence is 13 residues long. Trimming took 3 bases from V and 8 from J, leaving 11 bases between them. The CDR3 reads CASSYSRWDEQFF. CDR3 bases: TGTGCCAGCAGTTATTCTCGGTGGGATGAGCAGTTCTTC.

The gene calls are TRBV9 and TRBJ1-6, with 9 bases aligning to TRBD1. J lost 10 bases, V lost 1 base, and 6 bases had no gene match. Germline V lookup: CDR1 SGDLS, CDR2 YYNGEE. The CDR3 runs 15 residues. CDR3 sequence: CASSVKTGGGSPLHF. CDR3 nucleotide sequence: TGTGCCAGCAGCGTAAAAACAGGGGGCGGGTCACCCCTCCACTTT.

This clonotype was detected only a few times. V gene TRBV11-2 combines with J gene TRBJ1-5; D not resolved. The germline V gene encodes CDR1 SGHAT and CDR2 FQNNGV. The CDR3 contains 13 residues. The ends were cut back, 0 bases at V and 9 bases at J, with 9 bases in the middle. The chain's CDR3 is CASSLDRGRPQHF. Here the CDR3 DNA reads TGTGCCAGCAGCTTAGATCGAGGCCGGCCCCAGCATTTT.

This clonotype turned up a few times. The chain is built from TRBV3-1 and TRBJ1-1, with D unresolved. The germline gives CDR1 LGHDT, CDR2 YNNKEL (reference sequence). Trimming pared 3 bases from V and 6 bases from J, leaving 5 bases between. The CDR3 runs 11 residues. CDR3 sequence reads: CASSQSAEAFF. The CDR3 DNA reads TGTGCCAGCAGCCAGAGCGCTGAAGCTTTCTTT.

V and J are TRBV30 and TRBJ2-1; 7 bases are shared with TRBD1. V lost 4 bases, J lost 0 bases, and 6 bases stayed unmatched. CDR1 is GTSNPN, CDR2 SVGIG, per germline (reference sequence). The CDR3 is 15 residues long. DNA for the CDR3: TGTGCCTGGAACAGGGGCAGCGGCTCCTACAATGAGCAGTTCTTC. Translation gives CAWNRGSGSYNEQFF.

By share of the sample, this clonotype is medium-sized. The chain employs TRBV12-3 or TRBV12-4 and TRBJ2-7; 7 nucleotides match TRBD2. Trimming at V came to 8 bases and at J to 6 bases, leaving 13 bases not matched to a gene. The CDR3 extends over 14 amino acids. CDR3 sequence: CASSLSGYQGEQYF. CDR3 DNA: TGTGCCAGCTCCCTTAGCGGGTACCAGGGCGAGCAGTACTTC.

V is TRBV4-1 and J is TRBJ1-5; TRBD1 aligns across 7 bases. Trimming at V came to 6 bases and at J to 3 bases, leaving 2 bases not matched to a gene. The CDR3 runs 13 residues. From germline, CDR1 is MGHRA and CDR2 YSYEKL. The CDR3 loop is CASSGTVNQPQHF. CDR3 in DNA: TGCGCCAGCAGTGGGACAGTCAATCAGCCCCAGCATTTT.

Written as DNA, the CDR3 is TGCAGTGCTAGAGATCAGGGAGAGACCCAGTACTTC. It encodes CSARDQGETQYF. The rearrangement joins TRBV20-1 to TRBJ2-5, with D perhaps matching TRBD1 (5 bases). Trimming cost V 0 bases and J 4 bases, with 6 bases left between them. Germline V lookup: CDR1 DFQATT, CDR2 SNEGSKA (reference sequence). The CDR3 is 12 residues long.

This clonotype was observed at least ten times. V gene TRBV2 combines with J gene TRBJ2-2, with D unclear. Deletions cut 2 bases from V and 2 bases from J, with 9 bases between. The CDR3 covers 15 residues. Germline CDR1 and CDR2: SNHLY and FYNNEI. The CDR3 DNA reads TGTGCCAGCAGTGAATCGGCCGTAAACACCGGGGAGCTGTTTTTT. Translation: CASSESAVNTGELFF.

The rearrangement links TRBV19 to TRBJ1-1; D is perhaps TRBD1 (6 bases). The CDR3 is made up of 15 amino acids. Germline values: CDR1 LNHDA, CDR2 SQIVND (reference sequence). Trimming shortened V by 1 base and J by 4 bases, and 13 bases separated the two germline ends. The chain's CDR3 is CASSIVGGGSTEAFF. CDR3 DNA sequence: TGTGCCAGTAGTATAGTAGGGGGAGGCTCCACTGAAGCTTTCTTT.